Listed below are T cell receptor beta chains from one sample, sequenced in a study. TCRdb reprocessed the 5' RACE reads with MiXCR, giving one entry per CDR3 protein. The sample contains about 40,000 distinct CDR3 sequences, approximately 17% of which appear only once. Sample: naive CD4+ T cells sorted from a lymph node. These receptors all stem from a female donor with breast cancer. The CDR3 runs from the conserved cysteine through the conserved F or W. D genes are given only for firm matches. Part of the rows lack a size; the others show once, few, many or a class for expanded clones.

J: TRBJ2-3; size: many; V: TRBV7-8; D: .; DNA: TGTGCCAGCAGCTTCGGACCCACAGGGCTCGCAGATACGCAGTATTTT; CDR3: CASSFGPTGLADTQYF
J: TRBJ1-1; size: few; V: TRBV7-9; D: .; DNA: TGTGCCAGCAGCTTAGGGGCCCCCCGGACAGTTGAAGCTTTCTTT; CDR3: CASSLGAPRTVEAFF
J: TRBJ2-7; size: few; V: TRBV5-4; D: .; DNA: TGTGCCAGCAGCTTAGGGGGTACCTCCTACGAGCAGTACTTC; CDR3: CASSLGGTSYEQYF
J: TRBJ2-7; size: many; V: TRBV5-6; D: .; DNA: TGTGCCAGCAGCGTTGGGACTTCCACCTACGAGCAGTACTTC; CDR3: CASSVGTSTYEQYF
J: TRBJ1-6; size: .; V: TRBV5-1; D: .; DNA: TGCGCCAGCAGCGAGCGTTCAGACTATAATTCACCCCTCCACTTT; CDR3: CASSERSDYNSPLHF
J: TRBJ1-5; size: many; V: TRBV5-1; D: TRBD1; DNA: TGCGCCAGCAGCCTGGGACAGGGCGGCCAGCCCCAGCATTTT; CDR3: CASSLGQGGQPQHF
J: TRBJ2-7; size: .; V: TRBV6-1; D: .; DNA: TGTGCCAGCAGTCGCGGACAGGAGGGCACCTACGAGCAGTACTTC; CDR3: CASSRGQEGTYEQYF
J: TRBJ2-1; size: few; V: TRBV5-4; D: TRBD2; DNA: TGTGCCAGCAGCGGCCCACTAGCGACCCTTATGCATGAGCAGTTCTTC; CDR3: CASSGPLATLMHEQFF
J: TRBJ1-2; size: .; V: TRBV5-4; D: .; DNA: TGTGCCAGCAGCTCTTACCGGGACGGGGGCTATGGCTACACCTTC; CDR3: CASSSYRDGGYGYTF
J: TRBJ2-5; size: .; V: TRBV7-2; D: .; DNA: TGTGCCAGCAGCAAGGAAACGTACCAAGAGACCCAGTACTTC; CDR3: CASSKETYQETQYF
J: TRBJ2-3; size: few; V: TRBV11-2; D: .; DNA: TGTGCCAGCAGCTTAGGTACATGGGGGCCTAGCACAGATACGCAGTATTTT; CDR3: CASSLGTWGPSTDTQYF
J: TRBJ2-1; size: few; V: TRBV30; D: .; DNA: TGTGCCTTGACCCGTAGCGGTCCTGGCAATGAGCAGTTCTTC; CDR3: CALTRSGPGNEQFF
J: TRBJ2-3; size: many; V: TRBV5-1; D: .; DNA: TGCGCCAGCAGCTTGCCAGGAGGTGATACGCAGTATTTT; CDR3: CASSLPGGDTQYF
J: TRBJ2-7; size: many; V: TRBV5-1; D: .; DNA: TGCGCCAGCAGCTATTCGGGGGCCCCTTACTCCTACGAGCAGTACTTC; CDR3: CASSYSGAPYSYEQYF
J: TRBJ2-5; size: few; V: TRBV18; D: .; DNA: TGTGCCAGCTCACCGGGTGTTGAGACCCAGTACTTC; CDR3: CASSPGVETQYF
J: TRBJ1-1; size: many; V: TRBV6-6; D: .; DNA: TGTGCCAGCAAGGGAGATGTCACTGAAGCTTTCTTT; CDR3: CASKGDVTEAFF
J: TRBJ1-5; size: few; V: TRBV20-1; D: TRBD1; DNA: TGCAGTGCTAGAGGGGTAGGACAGGGGGACGGCAATCAGCCCCAGCATTTT; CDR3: CSARGVGQGDGNQPQHF
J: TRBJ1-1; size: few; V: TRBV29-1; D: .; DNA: TGCAGCGTTCAGAAGTCTAACACTGAAGCTTTCTTT; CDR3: CSVQKSNTEAFF
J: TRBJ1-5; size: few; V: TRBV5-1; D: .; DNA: TGCGCCAGCAGCTCCGTACCTTATCAGCCCCAGCATTTT; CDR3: CASSSVPYQPQHF
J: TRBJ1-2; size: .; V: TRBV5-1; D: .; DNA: TGCGCCAGCAGCTTGGATTGGGGGGCAGGAGGCTACACCTTC; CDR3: CASSLDWGAGGYTF
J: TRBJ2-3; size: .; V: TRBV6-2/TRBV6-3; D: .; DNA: TGTGCCAGTAGTCTCAGGGTAGACACAGATACGCAGTATTTT; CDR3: CASSLRVDTDTQYF
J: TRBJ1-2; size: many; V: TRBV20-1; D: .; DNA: TGCAGTGCTAGAGACGATAGGGTTATCTATGGCTACACCTTC; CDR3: CSARDDRVIYGYTF
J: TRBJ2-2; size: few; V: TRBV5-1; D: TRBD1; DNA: TGCGCCAGCAGCTCTCCCCTGGGACAGGGGAGTGGGGAGCTGTTTTTT; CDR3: CASSSPLGQGSGELFF
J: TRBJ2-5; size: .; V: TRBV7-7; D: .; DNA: TGTGCTAGCGGCCTCGGGAGACAAGAGACCCAGTACTTC; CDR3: CASGLGRQETQYF
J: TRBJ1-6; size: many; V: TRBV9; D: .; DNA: TGTGCCAGCAGCGTAGATGCTAGGGGACATTCACCCCTCCACTTT; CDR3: CASSVDARGHSPLHF
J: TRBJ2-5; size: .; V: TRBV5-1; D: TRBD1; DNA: TGCGCCAGCAGCTTGCAACCGGGACAGGGCGACCATAAGTACTTC; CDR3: CASSLQPGQGDHKYF
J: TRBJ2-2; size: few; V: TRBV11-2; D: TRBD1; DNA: TGTGCCAGCAGCAAAGGATGGACAGGGGGCTCCGGGGAGCTGTTTTTT; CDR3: CASSKGWTGGSGELFF
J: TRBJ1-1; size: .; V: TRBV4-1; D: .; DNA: TGCGCCAGCAGCCAAGCGACCTTTTTTCGGGGAACTAAAGCTTTCTTT; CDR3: CASSQATFFRGTKAFF
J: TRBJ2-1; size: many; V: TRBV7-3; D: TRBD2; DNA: TGTGCCAGCAGCTTTTGGAGCGGGAAAGGCAATGAGCAGTTCTTC; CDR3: CASSFWSGKGNEQFF
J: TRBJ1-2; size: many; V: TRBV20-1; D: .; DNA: TGCAGTGCCAAACAGGGAAACTATGGCTACACCTTC; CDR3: CSAKQGNYGYTF
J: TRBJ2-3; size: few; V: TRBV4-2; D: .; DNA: TGTGCCAGCAGCCAAGTTTCAAGAAGGGGATACACAGATACGCAGTATTTT; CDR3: CASSQVSRRGYTDTQYF
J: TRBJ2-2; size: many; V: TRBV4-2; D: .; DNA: TGTGCCAGCAGGCGGACAGACCTTGCCGGGGAGCTGTTTTTT; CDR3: CASRRTDLAGELFF
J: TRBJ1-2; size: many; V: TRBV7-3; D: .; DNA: TGTGCCAGCAGCTTGCGAACTGGGGATTATATAACCTTC; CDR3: CASSLRTGDYITF
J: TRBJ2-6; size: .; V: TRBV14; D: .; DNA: TGTGCCAGCAGCCAAGAACATGGGGGGTTTGGGGCCAACGTCCTGACTTTC; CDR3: CASSQEHGGFGANVLTF
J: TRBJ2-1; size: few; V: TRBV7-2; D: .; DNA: TGTGCCAGCAGCTTATCCGCGCAAAACCTCAATGAGCAGTTCTTC; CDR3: CASSLSAQNLNEQFF
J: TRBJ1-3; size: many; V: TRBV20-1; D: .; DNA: TGCAGTGCTAGACCGATGAGCTCTGGAAACACCATATATTTT; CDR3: CSARPMSSGNTIYF
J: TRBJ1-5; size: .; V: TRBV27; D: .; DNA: TGTGCCAGCAGTTTATCGTGGCGGGGGGGTCAGCCCCAGCATTTT; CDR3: CASSLSWRGGQPQHF
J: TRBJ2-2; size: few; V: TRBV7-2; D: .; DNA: TGTGCCAGCAGCTTAAACTCCGGGGAGCTGTTTTTT; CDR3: CASSLNSGELFF
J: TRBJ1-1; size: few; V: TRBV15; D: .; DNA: TGTGCCACCAGCAGAGATCAGGGGATGAACACTGAAGCTTTCTTT; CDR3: CATSRDQGMNTEAFF
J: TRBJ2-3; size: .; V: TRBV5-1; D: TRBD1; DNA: TGCGCCAGCAGCGTAGGACAGGGGGCGGCAGATACGCAGTATTTT; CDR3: CASSVGQGAADTQYF
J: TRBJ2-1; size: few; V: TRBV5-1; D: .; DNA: TGCGCCAGCAGCCAGGCGTCAAAACCGAATGAGCAGTTCTTC; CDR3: CASSQASKPNEQFF
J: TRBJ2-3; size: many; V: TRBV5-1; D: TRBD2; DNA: TGCGCCAGCAGCCGCGACCCTAGGACGGGACTAGCGGGAGTTCGGGCAGATACGCAGTATTTT; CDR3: CASSRDPRTGLAGVRADTQYF
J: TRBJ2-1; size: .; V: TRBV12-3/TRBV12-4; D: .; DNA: TGTGCCAGCAGTCTGGCTAACGGACAGCTATACAATGAGCAGTTCTTC; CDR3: CASSLANGQLYNEQFF
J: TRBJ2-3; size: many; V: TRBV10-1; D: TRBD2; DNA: TGCGCCACCTCGAGGAGCGGGGGGACAGATACGCAGTATTTT; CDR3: CATSRSGGTDTQYF
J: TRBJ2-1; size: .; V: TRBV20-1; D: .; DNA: TGCAGTGCTAGAGATGCCCTACTGCAAAATGAGCAGTTCTTC; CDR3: CSARDALLQNEQFF
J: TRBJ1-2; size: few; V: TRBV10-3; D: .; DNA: TGTGCCATCACCTCCAGGGGACCGAACTATGGCTACACCTTC; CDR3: CAITSRGPNYGYTF
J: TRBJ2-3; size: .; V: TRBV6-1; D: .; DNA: TGTGCCAGCAGGAAAGGGAGGCAGGGAGCAGATACGCAGTATTTT; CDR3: CASRKGRQGADTQYF
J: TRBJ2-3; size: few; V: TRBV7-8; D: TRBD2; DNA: TGTGCCAGCAGCGAACTTAGCGGGGGTACAGATACGCAGTATTTT; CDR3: CASSELSGGTDTQYF
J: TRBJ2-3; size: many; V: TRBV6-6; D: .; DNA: TGTGCCAGCAGTAAATCGCGCAGGGGTCCGAGTAGCACAGATACGCAGTATTTT; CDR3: CASSKSRRGPSSTDTQYF
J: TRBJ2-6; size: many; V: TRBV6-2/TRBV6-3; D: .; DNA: TGTGCCAGCAACCAGGGCCACTCTGGGGCCAACGTCCTGACTTTC; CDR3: CASNQGHSGANVLTF
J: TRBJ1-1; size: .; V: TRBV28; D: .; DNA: TGTGCCAGCAGTTTATCACACCGAGAAGCTTTCTTT; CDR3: CASSLSHREAFF
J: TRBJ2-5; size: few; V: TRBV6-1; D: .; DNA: TGTGCCAGCAGCTTATTAGGAGGGGAAGAGACCCAGTACTTC; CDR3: CASSLLGGEETQYF
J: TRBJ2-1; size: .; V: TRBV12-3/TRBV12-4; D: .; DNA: TGTGCCAGCAGTTCAGACGGACTGGCGGGATACAGTGAGCAGTTCTTC; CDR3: CASSSDGLAGYSEQFF
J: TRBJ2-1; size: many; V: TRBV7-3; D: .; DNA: TGTGCCAGCAGCCTACTCGGCTCGCTGAACAATGAGCAGTTCTTC; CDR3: CASSLLGSLNNEQFF
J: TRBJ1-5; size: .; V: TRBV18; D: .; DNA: TGTGCCAGCTCACTACCCCTGGCCGGTGGCAATCAGCCCCAGCATTTT; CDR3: CASSLPLAGGNQPQHF
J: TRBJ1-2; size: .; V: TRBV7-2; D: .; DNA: TGTGCCAGCAGCCCGACGGGGTCGGAGTATGACTACACCTTC; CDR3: CASSPTGSEYDYTF
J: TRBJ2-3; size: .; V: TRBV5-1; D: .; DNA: TGCGCCAGCAGGGGGTTATCTAGCACAGATACGCAGTATTTT; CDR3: CASRGLSSTDTQYF
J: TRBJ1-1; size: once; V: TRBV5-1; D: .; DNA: TGCGCCAGCAGCGCATACAGGAACACTGAAGCTTTCTTT; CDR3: CASSAYRNTEAFF
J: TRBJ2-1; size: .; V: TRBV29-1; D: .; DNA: TGCAGCGCCTGTCATTCCTACAATGAGCAGGTCTTC; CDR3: CSACHSYNEQVF
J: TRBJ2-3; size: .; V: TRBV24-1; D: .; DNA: TGTGCCACCAGTGCTACGGACGGCTCTAGCACAGATACGCAGTATTTT; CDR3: CATSATDGSSTDTQYF